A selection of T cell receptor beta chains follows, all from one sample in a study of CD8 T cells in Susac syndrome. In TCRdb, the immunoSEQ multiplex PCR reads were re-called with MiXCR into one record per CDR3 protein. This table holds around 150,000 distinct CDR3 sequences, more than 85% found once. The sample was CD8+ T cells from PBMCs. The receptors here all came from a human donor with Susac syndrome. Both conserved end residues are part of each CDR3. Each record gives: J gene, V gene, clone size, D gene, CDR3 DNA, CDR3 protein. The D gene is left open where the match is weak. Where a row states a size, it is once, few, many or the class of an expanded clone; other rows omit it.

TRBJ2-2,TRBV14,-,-,TGTGCCAGCAGCCAAGGGACGTCAGCGAACACCGGGGAGCTGTTTTTT,CASSQGTSANTGELFF
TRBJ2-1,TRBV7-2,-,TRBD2,TGTGCCAGCAGCAAATGGACTAGCGGGATGGGGGAGCAGTTCTTC,CASSKWTSGMGEQFF
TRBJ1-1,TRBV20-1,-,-,TGCAGTGCTAGTGTCATTGAAGCTTTCTTT,CSASVIEAFF
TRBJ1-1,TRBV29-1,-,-,TGCACCGGGGTTGGTGCCCCTGGAGCTTTCTTT,CTGVGAPGAFF
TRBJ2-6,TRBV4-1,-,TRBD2,TGCGCCAGCAGCCAAGTCGGGGGGAACGGGGCCAACGTCCTGACTTTC,CASSQVGGNGANVLTF
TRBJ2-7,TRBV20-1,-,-,TGCAGTGCTGTGGGCCAGGGGAAAACCTACGAGCAGTACTTC,CSAVGQGKTYEQYF
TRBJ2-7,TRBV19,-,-,TGTGCCAGAGGTCAAGGGGCCCACGAGCAGTACTTC,CARGQGAHEQYF
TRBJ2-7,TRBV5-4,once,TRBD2,TGTGCCAGCAGCTCTAAAACCGGGACTAGCGGATACGGCTACTACTACGAGCAGTACTTC,CASSSKTGTSGYGYYYEQYF
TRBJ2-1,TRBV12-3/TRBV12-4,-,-,TGTGCCAGCAGTGACTCAGGGGTGAGTTGGAATGAGCAGTTCTTC,CASSDSGVSWNEQFF
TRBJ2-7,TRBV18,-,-,TGTGCCAGCTCACCAATGAACGACGAGCAGTACTTC,CASSPMNDEQYF
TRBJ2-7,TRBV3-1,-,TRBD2,TGTGCCAGCAGCCAAACCCCGGGACTAGGGGACGAGCAGTACTTC,CASSQTPGLGDEQYF
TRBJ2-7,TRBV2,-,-,TGTGCCAGCAGGGGGCTAAGCTCCTACGAGCAGTACTTC,CASRGLSSYEQYF
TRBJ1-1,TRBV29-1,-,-,TGCAGCGTTCAAACGGGGCTCACAAACCGGAACACTGAAGCTTTCTTT,CSVQTGLTNRNTEAFF
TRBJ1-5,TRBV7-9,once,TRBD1,TGTGCCAGCAGCCGGGGACAGGGGTTAGGCCAGCCCCAGCATTTT,CASSRGQGLGQPQHF
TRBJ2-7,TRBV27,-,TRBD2,TGTGCCAGCAGTTTGCGGGGGATTTCGTACGAGCAGTACTTC,CASSLRGISYEQYF
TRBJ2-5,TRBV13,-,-,TGTGCCAGCAGCGACAGGTCAGAGACCCAGTACTTC,CASSDRSETQYF
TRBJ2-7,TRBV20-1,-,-,TGCAGTGCTAGGGTACCGGGGGCCTACGAGCAGTACTTC,CSARVPGAYEQYF
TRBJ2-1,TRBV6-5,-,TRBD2,TGTGCCAGCAGTTACTCGACTAGCGGGACGGATGAGCAGTTCTTC,CASSYSTSGTDEQFF
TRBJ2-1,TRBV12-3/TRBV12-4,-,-,TGTGCCAGCAGTTTGGACCCGATTGAGCAGTTCTTC,CASSLDPIEQFF
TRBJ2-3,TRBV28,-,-,TGTGCCAGCAGCATGGGAAGGTGGGATACGCAGTATTTT,CASSMGRWDTQYF
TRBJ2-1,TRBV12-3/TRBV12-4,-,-,TGTGCCAGCAGTCCTGGGACTTTGGGCGATGAGCAGTTCTTC,CASSPGTLGDEQFF
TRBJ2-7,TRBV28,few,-,TGTGCCAGCAGTTCTTACAGGGTCTCCTACGAGCAGTACTTC,CASSSYRVSYEQYF
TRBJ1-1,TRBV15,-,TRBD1,TGTGCCACCAGGAATCCGACAGGGGGAGGTGGGACTGAAGCTTTCTTT,CATRNPTGGGGTEAFF
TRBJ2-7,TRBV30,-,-,TGTGCCTGGAGTGTCCGGTGGGGCAGGGGGGACGAGCAGTACTTC,CAWSVRWGRGDEQYF
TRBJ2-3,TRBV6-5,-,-,TGTGCCAGCAGTTACTCGCCGGGAAATCCGGATACGCAGTATTTT,CASSYSPGNPDTQYF
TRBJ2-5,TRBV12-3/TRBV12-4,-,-,TGTGCCAGCAGTTTCCCAGAATCGCAAGAGACCCAGTACTTC,CASSFPESQETQYF
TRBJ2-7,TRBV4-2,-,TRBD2,TGTGCCAGCAGCCAAGAACTAGCGGGAGGGGCCGAGCAGTACTTC,CASSQELAGGAEQYF
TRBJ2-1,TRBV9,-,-,TGTGCCAGCAGCTATGAAGGGAGTGAGCAGTTCTTC,CASSYEGSEQFF
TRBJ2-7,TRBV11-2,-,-,TGTGCCAGCAGCTTAGGACATTTCTACGAGCAGTACTTC,CASSLGHFYEQYF
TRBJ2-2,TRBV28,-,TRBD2,TGTGCCAGCAGGCGGGAGGGGTATACCGGGGAGCTGTTTTTT,CASRREGYTGELFF
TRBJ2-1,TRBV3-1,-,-,TGTGCCAGCAGCCAAGGGGACATAAGGGGGCAGTTCTTC,CASSQGDIRGQFF
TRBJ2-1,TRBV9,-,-,TGTGCCAGCAGCGTAGAGGCGGGGCCCTACAATGAGCAGTTCTTC,CASSVEAGPYNEQFF
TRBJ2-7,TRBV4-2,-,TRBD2,TGTGCCAGCAGCCAAGAAGCCGGGGGGGCCTACGAGCAGTACTTC,CASSQEAGGAYEQYF
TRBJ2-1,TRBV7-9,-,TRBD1,TGTGCCAGCAGCTTAGCTGGGACAGGCTGGGGCCACAAATGGGGTGAGCAGTTCTTC,CASSLAGTGWGHKWGEQFF
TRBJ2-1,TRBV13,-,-,TGTGCCAGCAGCTGGTTCCGGGACAACTACAATGAGCAGTTCTTC,CASSWFRDNYNEQFF
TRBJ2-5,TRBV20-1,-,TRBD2,TGCAGTGCCGACCAGCTAGCGGGAGGGCAAGAGACCCAGTACTTC,CSADQLAGGQETQYF
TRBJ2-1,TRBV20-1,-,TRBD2,TGCAGTGCTAGAGCCGGGGTAGCGGGAGAAAGATCCTACAATGAGCAGTTCTTC,CSARAGVAGERSYNEQFF
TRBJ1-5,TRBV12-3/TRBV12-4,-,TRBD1,TGTGCCAGCAGCCCACAGGGGTTTCAGCCCCAGCATTTT,CASSPQGFQPQHF
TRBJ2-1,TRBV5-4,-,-,TGTGCCAGCAGCTTGAATCAGGACATACCAATGAGTGAGCAGTTCTTC,CASSLNQDIPMSEQFF
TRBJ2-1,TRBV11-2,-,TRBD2,TGTGCCAGCAGCTTATCTAGCGGGCGGAACAATGAGCAGTTCTTC,CASSLSSGRNNEQFF
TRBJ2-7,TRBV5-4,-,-,TGTGCCAGCAGCCCGGGACGGATGTATTACGAGCAGTACTTC,CASSPGRMYYEQYF
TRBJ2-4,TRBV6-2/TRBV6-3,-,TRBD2,TGTGCCAGCAGTTACGGGGACTACCCGTACTTC,CASSYGDYPYF
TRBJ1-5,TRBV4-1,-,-,TGCGCCAGCAGCCAAGTCGAGGGGCTGATGAATCAGCCCCAGCATTTT,CASSQVEGLMNQPQHF
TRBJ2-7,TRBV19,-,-,TGTGCCACTCAAGCGTGTCCCGAGCAGTACTTC,CATQACPEQYF
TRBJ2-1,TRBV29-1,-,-,TGCAGCGTTGAATCAGACGGGAGCTCCTACAATGAGCAGTTCTTC,CSVESDGSSYNEQFF
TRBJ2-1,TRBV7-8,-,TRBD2,TGTGCCAGCAGCTCACTAGCGGGAGAGTACAATGAGCAGTTCTTC,CASSSLAGEYNEQFF
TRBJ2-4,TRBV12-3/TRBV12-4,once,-,TGTGCCAGCAGTCCTACCGGGGGGCCCGCGCTTCAGTACTTC,CASSPTGGPALQYF
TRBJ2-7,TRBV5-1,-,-,TGCGCCAGCAGCGGGGACGGGGACGAGCAGTACTTC,CASSGDGDEQYF
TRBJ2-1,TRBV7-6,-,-,TGTGCCAGCAGCTTAGTGGGCGGCCCTCGGGATGAGCAGTTCTTC,CASSLVGGPRDEQFF
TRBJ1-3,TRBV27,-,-,TGTGCCAGCAGGCGGACGGGCTATGGAAACACCATATATTTT,CASRRTGYGNTIYF